This T cell receptor (beta chain) was recorded in a study of blood T cell repertoires in COVID-19. Study-level information: Acute and convalescent COVID-19 samples came from the United States, Italy and Spain. PBMCs, B-cell-depleted T cells, or T cells provided the cDNA or gDNA that made up the material.

V lost 3 bases and J lost 8; bases outside the gene matches: 9. This CDR3 has 15 residues. Germline V gene data show CDR1 as MNHEY and CDR2 as SMNVEV (reference sequence). Under the authors' procedure: Reference gene primer amplification gave nucleated cell count estimates. TCRdb keeps only in-frame clones here, not all; method: immunoSEQ multiplex PCR. V and J calls and clone size come straight from that table; D and trimming were deduced from the DNA. The table includes 150,000 to 200,000 clones, about four fifths detected once. The rearrangement links TRBV27 to TRBJ2-3; 9 nucleotides agree with TRBD2. This receptor was obtained from a man aged 65 to 85 who had recovered from COVID-19. Specimen: peripheral blood. The CDR3 sequence is CASSLWLAGQSTQYF. The DNA for the CDR3 is TGTGCCAGCAGTTTGTGGCTAGCGGGACAGTCTACGCAGTATTTT.